A selection of T cell receptor beta chains follows, all from one sample in a study of blood T cell repertoires in COVID-19. Produced via immunoSEQ multiplex PCR; TCRdb's table is partial and in-frame only. Here the sample spans some 120,000 clones, 80% to 90% being singletons. Sequenced sample: peripheral blood. These receptors were obtained from a man aged 80 or over with active or convalescent COVID-19. Each CDR3 is given with its conserved first and last residue. The D gene is left open where the match is weak. Where a row states a size, it is once, few, many or the class of an expanded clone; other rows omit it.

CDR3 DNA: TGCGCCAGCAGCCTTAGCGGGAGCTCCTACAATGAGCAGTTCTTC
CDR3 protein: CASSLSGSSYNEQFF
clone size: few
D gene: TRBD2
V gene: TRBV5-1
J gene: TRBJ2-1

CDR3 DNA: TGTGCCACCAGCAGAGATACAGGGGGCCTCTACAATGAGCAGTTCTTC
CDR3 protein: CATSRDTGGLYNEQFF
clone size: -
D gene: TRBD1
V gene: TRBV15
J gene: TRBJ2-1

CDR3 DNA: TGTGCCAGCAGCTTGGGGCAGGATCCCTTCTATGGCTACACCTTC
CDR3 protein: CASSLGQDPFYGYTF
clone size: -
D gene: -
V gene: TRBV5-6
J gene: TRBJ1-2

CDR3 DNA: TGCAGCGCCTGGACAGAACAAGAGACCCAGTACTTC
CDR3 protein: CSAWTEQETQYF
clone size: -
D gene: -
V gene: TRBV29-1
J gene: TRBJ2-5

CDR3 DNA: TGTGCCAGCAGCTTTTTGCCAGCGGGGTCGCGCAATGAGCAGTTCTTC
CDR3 protein: CASSFLPAGSRNEQFF
clone size: -
D gene: TRBD2
V gene: TRBV7-3
J gene: TRBJ2-1

CDR3 DNA: TGCGCCAGCAGCCAAGGACAGGCATACACCGGGGAGCTGTTTTTT
CDR3 protein: CASSQGQAYTGELFF
clone size: -
D gene: -
V gene: TRBV4-1
J gene: TRBJ2-2

CDR3 DNA: TGTGCCAGCAGCCCGACAGGGGGCAATCAGCCCCAGCATTTT
CDR3 protein: CASSPTGGNQPQHF
clone size: once
D gene: TRBD1
V gene: TRBV14
J gene: TRBJ1-5

CDR3 DNA: TGTGCCAGCAGTCCTCTGACAGGGTCGGGCTCTGGGGCCAACGTCCTGACTTTC
CDR3 protein: CASSPLTGSGSGANVLTF
clone size: -
D gene: TRBD1
V gene: TRBV6-6
J gene: TRBJ2-6

CDR3 DNA: TGTGCCAGTAGTGCACCGGACAAAACCGGGGAGCTGTTTTTT
CDR3 protein: CASSAPDKTGELFF
clone size: -
D gene: -
V gene: TRBV19
J gene: TRBJ2-2

CDR3 DNA: TGCGCCAGCGGCCGGACAGGGGCAACCGGGGAGCTGTTTTTT
CDR3 protein: CASGRTGATGELFF
clone size: -
D gene: TRBD1
V gene: TRBV5-1
J gene: TRBJ2-2

CDR3 DNA: TGTGCCAGCAGCTGGGAGGGTACGCAGTATTTT
CDR3 protein: CASSWEGTQYF
clone size: -
D gene: TRBD2
V gene: TRBV28
J gene: TRBJ2-3

CDR3 DNA: TGTGCCAGCAGCGTTGAGGGCCACGCTAACTATGGCTACACCTTC
CDR3 protein: CASSVEGHANYGYTF
clone size: -
D gene: -
V gene: TRBV9
J gene: TRBJ1-2

CDR3 DNA: TGTGCCAGCAGTGCAAGGGGGCGCGGGAACACTGAAGCTTTCTTT
CDR3 protein: CASSARGRGNTEAFF
clone size: -
D gene: TRBD1
V gene: TRBV28
J gene: TRBJ1-1

CDR3 DNA: TGTGCCAGTAGTAGGTCCGACTACTATGGCTACACCTTC
CDR3 protein: CASSRSDYYGYTF
clone size: -
D gene: -
V gene: TRBV19
J gene: TRBJ1-2

CDR3 DNA: TGTGCCAGCAGCTTGCGGTCTGATACTAGCACAGATACGCAGTATTTT
CDR3 protein: CASSLRSDTSTDTQYF
clone size: -
D gene: -
V gene: TRBV5-4
J gene: TRBJ2-3

CDR3 DNA: TGTGCCAGTAGTATAAGACACGGGGAGCTGTTTTTT
CDR3 protein: CASSIRHGELFF
clone size: -
D gene: -
V gene: TRBV19
J gene: TRBJ2-2

CDR3 DNA: TGTGCCAGCAGTAACGCAGCAGGAACGGGAAACACCATATATTTT
CDR3 protein: CASSNAAGTGNTIYF
clone size: -
D gene: -
V gene: TRBV6-5
J gene: TRBJ1-3

CDR3 DNA: TGTGCCAGTAGTCAGCAGGGGGCAGTTTACGAGCAGTACTTC
CDR3 protein: CASSQQGAVYEQYF
clone size: -
D gene: TRBD1
V gene: TRBV19
J gene: TRBJ2-7

CDR3 DNA: TGTGCCAGCAGCCAAGACCGGACAGGCCCATCCTACGAGCAGTACTTC
CDR3 protein: CASSQDRTGPSYEQYF
clone size: -
D gene: TRBD1
V gene: TRBV3-1/TRBV3-2
J gene: TRBJ2-7

CDR3 DNA: TGCGCCAGCAGCCCCGGCGGGACCTTTTTTGAAAAACTGTTTTTT
CDR3 protein: CASSPGGTFFEKLFF
clone size: -
D gene: -
V gene: TRBV5-1
J gene: TRBJ1-4

CDR3 DNA: TGTGCCAGCAGCCTAAGTGGACAGGGGGTTTTATACGAGCAGTACTTC
CDR3 protein: CASSLSGQGVLYEQYF
clone size: few
D gene: TRBD1
V gene: TRBV7-8
J gene: TRBJ2-7

CDR3 DNA: TGTGCCAGCAGCGATCCCCCAGTCCTGGAGGGCTACACCTTC
CDR3 protein: CASSDPPVLEGYTF
clone size: -
D gene: -
V gene: TRBV28
J gene: TRBJ1-2

CDR3 DNA: TGCGCCAGCAGCGTACTAGCCCACGAGCAGTACTTC
CDR3 protein: CASSVLAHEQYF
clone size: -
D gene: -
V gene: TRBV5-1
J gene: TRBJ2-7

CDR3 DNA: TGTGCCAGCAGCCGAGGGCAAGAGACCCAGTACTTC
CDR3 protein: CASSRGQETQYF
clone size: -
D gene: -
V gene: TRBV7-9
J gene: TRBJ2-5

CDR3 DNA: TGTGCCAGCAGCCTCCAGGGGGGCAATGAGCAGTTCTTC
CDR3 protein: CASSLQGGNEQFF
clone size: -
D gene: -
V gene: TRBV11-3
J gene: TRBJ2-1

CDR3 DNA: TGTGCCAGCAGGCCCGTACAGGGGGCAGCTTTCTTT
CDR3 protein: CASRPVQGAAFF
clone size: -
D gene: TRBD1
V gene: TRBV6-5
J gene: TRBJ1-1

CDR3 DNA: TGTGCCAGCACCGGGGCGCGGGGGGCGGACACTGAAGCTTTCTTT
CDR3 protein: CASTGARGADTEAFF
clone size: -
D gene: -
V gene: TRBV6-5
J gene: TRBJ1-1

CDR3 DNA: TGCGCCAGCAGCCAAGATCGGGTCTTAGCCAAAAACATTCAGTACTTC
CDR3 protein: CASSQDRVLAKNIQYF
clone size: -
D gene: -
V gene: TRBV4-3
J gene: TRBJ2-4

CDR3 DNA: TGTGCCAGCAGTTCACCCACAGGGCCTCCCTACGAGCAGTACTTC
CDR3 protein: CASSSPTGPPYEQYF
clone size: -
D gene: -
V gene: TRBV6-5
J gene: TRBJ2-7

CDR3 DNA: TGTGCCAGCAGCTCGGGACAGGGATACACTGAAGCTTTCTTT
CDR3 protein: CASSSGQGYTEAFF
clone size: -
D gene: TRBD1
V gene: TRBV5-6
J gene: TRBJ1-1

CDR3 DNA: TGTGCCAGCAGCCAAGATAGGCAGGGCACTGAAGCTTTCTTT
CDR3 protein: CASSQDRQGTEAFF
clone size: -
D gene: -
V gene: TRBV3-1/TRBV3-2
J gene: TRBJ1-1

CDR3 DNA: TGTGCCAGCAGCCTGGACTTTGGAAACACCATATATTTT
CDR3 protein: CASSLDFGNTIYF
clone size: -
D gene: -
V gene: TRBV3-1/TRBV3-2
J gene: TRBJ1-3

CDR3 DNA: TGTGCCAGCAGCGTGACAGGGGGAAGCACTGAAGCTTTCTTT
CDR3 protein: CASSVTGGSTEAFF
clone size: -
D gene: TRBD1
V gene: TRBV5-5
J gene: TRBJ1-1

CDR3 DNA: TGTGCCAGCAGCCTGACAGCTAACTATGGCTACACCTTC
CDR3 protein: CASSLTANYGYTF
clone size: few
D gene: -
V gene: TRBV6-5
J gene: TRBJ1-2

CDR3 DNA: TGTGCCAGCAGCCCGGGACAGGGGGAGACCCAGTACTTC
CDR3 protein: CASSPGQGETQYF
clone size: -
D gene: TRBD1
V gene: TRBV5-4
J gene: TRBJ2-5

CDR3 DNA: TGTGCCAGCAGTGAGGTCAGAAACTATGGCTACACCTTC
CDR3 protein: CASSEVRNYGYTF
clone size: once
D gene: -
V gene: TRBV2
J gene: TRBJ1-2

CDR3 DNA: TGTGCCAGCAGCGGCCTCAAGGGGGCAGACACAGATACGCAGTATTTT
CDR3 protein: CASSGLKGADTDTQYF
clone size: -
D gene: TRBD1
V gene: TRBV9
J gene: TRBJ2-3

CDR3 DNA: TGTGCCAGCAGCAAGAGGTACGGCACCGGGGAGCTGTTTTTT
CDR3 protein: CASSKRYGTGELFF
clone size: few
D gene: -
V gene: TRBV21-1
J gene: TRBJ2-2

CDR3 DNA: TGTGCCTGGAGTAGGGGGGGCCGCCAGCCCCAGCATTTT
CDR3 protein: CAWSRGGRQPQHF
clone size: -
D gene: -
V gene: TRBV30
J gene: TRBJ1-5

CDR3 DNA: TGTGCCAGCAGCGTAGCAGCGAACACCGGGGAGCTGTTTTTT
CDR3 protein: CASSVAANTGELFF
clone size: -
D gene: -
V gene: TRBV9
J gene: TRBJ2-2

CDR3 DNA: TGTGCCTGGAGCGCCGCGCAGGGGCTTAATGAAAAACTGTTTTTT
CDR3 protein: CAWSAAQGLNEKLFF
clone size: once
D gene: -
V gene: TRBV30
J gene: TRBJ1-4

CDR3 DNA: TGCGCCAGCAGAACAGGGGTCTACACTGAAGCTTTCTTT
CDR3 protein: CASRTGVYTEAFF
clone size: -
D gene: TRBD1
V gene: TRBV5-1
J gene: TRBJ1-1

CDR3 DNA: TGTGCCAGCAGTCGACAGGGAAACACCATATATTTT
CDR3 protein: CASSRQGNTIYF
clone size: few
D gene: -
V gene: TRBV12-3/TRBV12-4
J gene: TRBJ1-3

CDR3 DNA: TGTGCCAGCAGCCCCCCGGGACAGTACAATGAGCAGTTCTTC
CDR3 protein: CASSPPGQYNEQFF
clone size: -
D gene: TRBD1
V gene: TRBV7-3
J gene: TRBJ2-1

CDR3 DNA: TGTGCCAGCAGCCACGGGGGATCCAACACCGGGGAGCTGTTTTTT
CDR3 protein: CASSHGGSNTGELFF
clone size: -
D gene: -
V gene: TRBV7-9
J gene: TRBJ2-2

CDR3 DNA: TGTGCCAGCAGTTACCCTGGGACTAGCGGGGGGACTAGCACAGATACGCAGTATTTT
CDR3 protein: CASSYPGTSGGTSTDTQYF
clone size: -
D gene: TRBD2
V gene: TRBV6-2/TRBV6-3
J gene: TRBJ2-3

CDR3 DNA: TGCGCCAGCAGCTTTACCACGGGGGGGCTTTACAATGAGCAGTTCTTC
CDR3 protein: CASSFTTGGLYNEQFF
clone size: -
D gene: TRBD2
V gene: TRBV5-1
J gene: TRBJ2-1

CDR3 DNA: TGCGCCAGCAGCTGGGGACAGGGGGTGGAAGAGACCCAGTACTTC
CDR3 protein: CASSWGQGVEETQYF
clone size: -
D gene: TRBD1
V gene: TRBV5-1
J gene: TRBJ2-5

CDR3 DNA: TGTGCCAGCAGCTTAGGGGGACAGGGGGCCTACGAGCAGTACTTC
CDR3 protein: CASSLGGQGAYEQYF
clone size: once
D gene: TRBD1
V gene: TRBV7-3
J gene: TRBJ2-7